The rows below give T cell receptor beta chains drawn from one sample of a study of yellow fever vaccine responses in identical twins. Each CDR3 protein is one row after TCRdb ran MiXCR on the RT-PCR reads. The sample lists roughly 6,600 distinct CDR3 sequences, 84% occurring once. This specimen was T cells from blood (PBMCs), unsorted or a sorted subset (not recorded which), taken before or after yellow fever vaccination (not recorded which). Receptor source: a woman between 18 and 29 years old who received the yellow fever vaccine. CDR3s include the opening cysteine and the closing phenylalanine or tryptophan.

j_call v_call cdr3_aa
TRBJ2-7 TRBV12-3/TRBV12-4 CARKGQLIYEQYF
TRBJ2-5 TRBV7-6 CASSLVVREVQQETQYF
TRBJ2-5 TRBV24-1 CATSDFLDEETQYF
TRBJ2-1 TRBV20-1 CSAALAGAPNEQFF
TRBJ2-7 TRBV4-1 CASSQGRGAYEQYF
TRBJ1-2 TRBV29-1 CSVDPGQGHANYGYTF
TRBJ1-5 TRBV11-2 CASSLLHWDRGYQPQHF
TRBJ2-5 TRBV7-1 CASSSPGQGDLTQYF
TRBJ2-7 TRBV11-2 CASSLAAGWEQYF
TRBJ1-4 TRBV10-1 CASSMGLGDEKLFF
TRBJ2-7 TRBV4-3 CASSQDLGASSYEQYF
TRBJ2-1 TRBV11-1 CASSPPTSGAYNEQFF
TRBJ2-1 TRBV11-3 CASSLGGDEQFF
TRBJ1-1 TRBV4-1 CASSQDWGAYTEAFF
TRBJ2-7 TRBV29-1 CSVVSQDQGYEQYF
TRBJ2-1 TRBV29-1 CSVERLGQRNEQFF
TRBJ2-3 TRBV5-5 CASSLVPPSGGADTQYF
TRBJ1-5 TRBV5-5 CASSLTEEINQPQHF
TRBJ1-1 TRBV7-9 CASKGGGNTEAFF
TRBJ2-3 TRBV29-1 CSVVSGRADTQYF
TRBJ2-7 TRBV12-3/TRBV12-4 CASSFLGQLYEQYF
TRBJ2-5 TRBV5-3 CARSPRRETQYF